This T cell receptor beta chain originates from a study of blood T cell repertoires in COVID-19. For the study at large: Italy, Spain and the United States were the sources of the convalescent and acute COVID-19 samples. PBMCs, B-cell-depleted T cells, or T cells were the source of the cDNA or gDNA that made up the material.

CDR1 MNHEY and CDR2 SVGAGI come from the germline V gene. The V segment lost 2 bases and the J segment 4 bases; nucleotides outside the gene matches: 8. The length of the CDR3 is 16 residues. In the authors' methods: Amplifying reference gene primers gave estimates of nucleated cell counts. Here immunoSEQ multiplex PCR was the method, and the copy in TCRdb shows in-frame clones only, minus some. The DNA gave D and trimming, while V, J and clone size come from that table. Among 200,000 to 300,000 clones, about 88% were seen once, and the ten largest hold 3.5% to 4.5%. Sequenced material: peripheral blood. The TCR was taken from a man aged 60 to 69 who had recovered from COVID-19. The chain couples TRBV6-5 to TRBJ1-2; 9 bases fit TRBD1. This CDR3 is CASSYERGQGLYGYTF. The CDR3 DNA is TGTGCCAGCAGTTACGAGAGGGGACAGGGCCTCTATGGCTACACCTTC.